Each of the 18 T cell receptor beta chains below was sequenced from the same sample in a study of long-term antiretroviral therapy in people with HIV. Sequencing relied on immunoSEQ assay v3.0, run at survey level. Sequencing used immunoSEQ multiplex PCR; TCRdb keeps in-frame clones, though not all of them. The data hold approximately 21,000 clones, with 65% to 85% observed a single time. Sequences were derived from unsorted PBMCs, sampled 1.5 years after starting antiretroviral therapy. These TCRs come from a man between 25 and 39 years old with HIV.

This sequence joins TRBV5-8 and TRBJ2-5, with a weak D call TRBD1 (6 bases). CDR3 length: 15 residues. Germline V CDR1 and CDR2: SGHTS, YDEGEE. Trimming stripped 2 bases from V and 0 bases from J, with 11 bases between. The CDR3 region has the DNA TGTGCCAGCAGCTTCGGGACAACGTACCAAGAGACCCAGTACTTC. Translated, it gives CASSFGTTYQETQYF.

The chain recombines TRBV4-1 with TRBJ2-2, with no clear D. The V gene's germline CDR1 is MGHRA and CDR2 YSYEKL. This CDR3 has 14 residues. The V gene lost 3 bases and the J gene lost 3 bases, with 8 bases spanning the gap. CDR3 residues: CASSQKQYTGELFF. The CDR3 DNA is TGCGCCAGCAGCCAGAAACAGTACACCGGGGAGCTGTTTTTT.

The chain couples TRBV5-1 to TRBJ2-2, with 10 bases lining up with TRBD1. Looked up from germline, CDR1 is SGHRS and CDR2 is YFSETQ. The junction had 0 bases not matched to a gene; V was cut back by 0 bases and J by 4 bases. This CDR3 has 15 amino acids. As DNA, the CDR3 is TGCGCCAGCAGCTTGGGACAGGGGGCCACCGGGGAGCTGTTTTTT. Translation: CASSLGQGATGELFF.

The CDR3 loop is CAISRDRVGTEAFF. The CDR3 coding sequence is TGTGCCATCAGCCGGGACAGGGTGGGCACTGAAGCTTTCTTT. The gene calls are TRBV10-3 and TRBJ1-1; 9 bases align to TRBD1. CDR1 and CDR2 from the germline V gene are ENHRY and SYGVKD. The length of the CDR3 is 14 residues. Germline trimming cut 6 bases from V and 4 bases from J; bases unmatched to any gene: 6.

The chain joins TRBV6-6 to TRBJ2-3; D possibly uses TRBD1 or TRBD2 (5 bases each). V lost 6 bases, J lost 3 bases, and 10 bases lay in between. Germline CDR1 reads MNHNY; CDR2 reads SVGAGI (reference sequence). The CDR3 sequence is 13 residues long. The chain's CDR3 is CASSRDGTDTQYF. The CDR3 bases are TGTGCCAGCAGCCGGGACGGAACAGATACGCAGTATTTT.

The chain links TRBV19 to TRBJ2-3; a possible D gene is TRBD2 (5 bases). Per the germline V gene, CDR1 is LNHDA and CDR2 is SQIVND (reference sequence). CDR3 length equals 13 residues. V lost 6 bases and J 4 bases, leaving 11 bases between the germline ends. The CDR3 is CASRGARADTQYF. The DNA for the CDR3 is TGTGCCAGTAGGGGAGCGAGGGCAGATACGCAGTATTTT.

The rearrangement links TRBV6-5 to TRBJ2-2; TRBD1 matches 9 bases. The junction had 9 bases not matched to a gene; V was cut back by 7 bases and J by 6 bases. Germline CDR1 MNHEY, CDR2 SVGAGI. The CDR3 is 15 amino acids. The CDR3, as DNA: TGTGCCAGCATCAGCGGGACAGGGCGGCCCGGGGAGCTGTTTTTT. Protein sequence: CASISGTGRPGELFF.

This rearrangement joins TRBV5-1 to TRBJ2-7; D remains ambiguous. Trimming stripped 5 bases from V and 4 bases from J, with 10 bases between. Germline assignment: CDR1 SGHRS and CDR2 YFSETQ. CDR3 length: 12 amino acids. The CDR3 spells CASRRTSYEQYF. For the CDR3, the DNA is TGCGCCAGCAGGCGGACCTCTTACGAGCAGTACTTC.

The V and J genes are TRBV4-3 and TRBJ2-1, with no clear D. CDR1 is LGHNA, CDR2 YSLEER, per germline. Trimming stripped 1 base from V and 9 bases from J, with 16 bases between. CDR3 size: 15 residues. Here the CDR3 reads CASSQARVRSGEQFF. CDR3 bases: TGCGCCAGCAGCCAAGCCCGGGTGAGGTCCGGTGAGCAGTTCTTC.

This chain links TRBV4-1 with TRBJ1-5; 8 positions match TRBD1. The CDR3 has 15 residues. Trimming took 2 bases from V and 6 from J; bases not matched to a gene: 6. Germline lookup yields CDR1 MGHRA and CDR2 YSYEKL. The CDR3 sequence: CASSQRTGSGQPQHF. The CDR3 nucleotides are TGCGCCAGCAGCCAACGGACAGGGTCTGGTCAGCCCCAGCATTTT.

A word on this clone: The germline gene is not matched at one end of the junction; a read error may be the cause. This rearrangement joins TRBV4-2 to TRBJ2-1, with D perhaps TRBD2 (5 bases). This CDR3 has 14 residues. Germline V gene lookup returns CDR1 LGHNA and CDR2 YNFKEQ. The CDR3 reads CASSQDRGDNEQFF. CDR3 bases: TGTGCCAGCAGTCAAGACCGGGGTGACAATGAGCAGTTCTTC.

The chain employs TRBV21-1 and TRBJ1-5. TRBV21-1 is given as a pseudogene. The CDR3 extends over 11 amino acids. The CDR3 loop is CASMPNQPQHF. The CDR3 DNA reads TGTGCCAGCATGCCCAATCAGCCCCAGCATTTT.

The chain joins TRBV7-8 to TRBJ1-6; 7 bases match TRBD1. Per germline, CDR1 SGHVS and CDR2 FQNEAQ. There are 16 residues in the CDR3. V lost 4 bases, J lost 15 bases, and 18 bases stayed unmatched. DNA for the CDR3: TGTGCCAGCAGCTCTCCCTCGACAGGGAAGGCTTATCGCCTCCACTTT. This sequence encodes CASSSPSTGKAYRLHF. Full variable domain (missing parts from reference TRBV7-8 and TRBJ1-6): GAGVSQSPRYKVAKRGQDVALRCDPISGHVSLFWYQQALGQGPEFLTYFQNEAQLDKSGLPSDRFFAERPEGSVSTLKIQRTQQEDSAVYLCASSSPSTGKAYRLHFGNGTRLTVT.

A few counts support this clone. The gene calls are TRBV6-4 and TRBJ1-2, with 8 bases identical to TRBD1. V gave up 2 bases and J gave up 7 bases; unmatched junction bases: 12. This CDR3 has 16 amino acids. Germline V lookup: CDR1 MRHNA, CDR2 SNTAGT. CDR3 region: CASSDRPGQALGGYTF. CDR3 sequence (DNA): TGTGCCAGCAGTGACCGACCGGGACAGGCGCTGGGTGGCTACACCTTC.

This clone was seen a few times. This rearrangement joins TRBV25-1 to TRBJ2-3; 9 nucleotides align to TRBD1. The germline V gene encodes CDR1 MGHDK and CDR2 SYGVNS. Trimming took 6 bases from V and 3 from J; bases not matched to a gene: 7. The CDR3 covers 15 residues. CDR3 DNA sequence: TGTGCCAGCAGCGTACAGGGGGCCATGACAGATACGCAGTATTTT. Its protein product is CASSVQGAMTDTQYF.

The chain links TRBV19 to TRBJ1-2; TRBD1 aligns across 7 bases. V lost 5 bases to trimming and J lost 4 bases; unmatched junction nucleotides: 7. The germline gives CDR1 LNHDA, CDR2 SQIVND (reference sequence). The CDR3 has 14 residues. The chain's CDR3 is CASSVQGTGYGYTF. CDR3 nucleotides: TGTGCCAGTAGTGTACAGGGGACTGGCTATGGCTACACCTTC.

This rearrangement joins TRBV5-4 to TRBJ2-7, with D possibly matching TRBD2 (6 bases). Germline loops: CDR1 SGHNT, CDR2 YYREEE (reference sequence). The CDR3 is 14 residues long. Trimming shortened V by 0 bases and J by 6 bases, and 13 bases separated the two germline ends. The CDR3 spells CASSLGHGAGEQYF. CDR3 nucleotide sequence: TGTGCCAGCAGCTTGGGACACGGAGCGGGCGAGCAGTACTTC.

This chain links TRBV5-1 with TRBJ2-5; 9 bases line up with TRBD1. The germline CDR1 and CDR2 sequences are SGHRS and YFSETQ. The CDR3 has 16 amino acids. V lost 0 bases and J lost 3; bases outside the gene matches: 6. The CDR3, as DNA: TGCGCCAGCAGCTTGGCCTCACAGGGGGCGGAAGAGACCCAGTACTTC. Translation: CASSLASQGAEETQYF.